This TCR beta chain came from a study of vaccination effects on CD4 cells after COVID-19. Across the whole study: Either the mRNA-1273 or the BNT162b2 vaccine was given to participants as two doses.

Antigen-specific CD4+ T cells expanded by the ViraFEST assay with viral peptide pools were then sequenced. With about ten days of culture completed, CD4+ T cells were isolated. People in the vaccine group had not been infected with SARS-CoV-2 before, and their nucleocapsid antibodies were negative. With regard to this clone: Its antigen is not known.

Assay used: immunoSEQ multiplex PCR; TCRdb lists only in-frame clones, some missing. The sample carries under 80,000 clones, over 70% recorded once. The CDR3 totals 13 residues. Between the trimmed V and J ends, which lost 3 bases and 10 bases, there was a span of 13 bases. Germline V gives CDR1 SGDLS, CDR2 YYNGEE. The input for sequencing was CD4+ T cells from PBMCs cultured with SARS-CoV-2 spike peptides, taken before COVID-19 vaccination. The chain is built from TRBV9 and TRBJ1-4; D uncertain. The TCR was taken from a human donor who received a COVID-19 vaccine. DNA for the CDR3: TGTGCCAGCAGCGCCACCGGAGAGGGAAAACTGTTTTTT. Translation gives CASSATGEGKLFF.